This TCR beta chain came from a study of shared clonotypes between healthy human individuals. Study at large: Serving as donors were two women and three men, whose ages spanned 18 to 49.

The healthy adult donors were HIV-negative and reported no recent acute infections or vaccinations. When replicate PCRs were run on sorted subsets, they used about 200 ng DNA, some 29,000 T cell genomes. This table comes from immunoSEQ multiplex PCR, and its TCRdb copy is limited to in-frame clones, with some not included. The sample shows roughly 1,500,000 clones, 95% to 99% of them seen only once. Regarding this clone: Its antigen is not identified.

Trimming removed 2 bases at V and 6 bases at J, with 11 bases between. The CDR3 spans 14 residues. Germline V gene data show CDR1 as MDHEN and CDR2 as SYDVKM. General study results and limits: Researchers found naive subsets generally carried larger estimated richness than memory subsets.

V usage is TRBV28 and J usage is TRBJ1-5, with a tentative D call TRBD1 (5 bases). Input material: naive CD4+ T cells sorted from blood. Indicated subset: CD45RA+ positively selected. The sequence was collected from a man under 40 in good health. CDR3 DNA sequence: TGTGCCAGCAGTTTAATCCGGGACGGTCAGCCCCAGCATTTT. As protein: CASSLIRDGQPQHF.